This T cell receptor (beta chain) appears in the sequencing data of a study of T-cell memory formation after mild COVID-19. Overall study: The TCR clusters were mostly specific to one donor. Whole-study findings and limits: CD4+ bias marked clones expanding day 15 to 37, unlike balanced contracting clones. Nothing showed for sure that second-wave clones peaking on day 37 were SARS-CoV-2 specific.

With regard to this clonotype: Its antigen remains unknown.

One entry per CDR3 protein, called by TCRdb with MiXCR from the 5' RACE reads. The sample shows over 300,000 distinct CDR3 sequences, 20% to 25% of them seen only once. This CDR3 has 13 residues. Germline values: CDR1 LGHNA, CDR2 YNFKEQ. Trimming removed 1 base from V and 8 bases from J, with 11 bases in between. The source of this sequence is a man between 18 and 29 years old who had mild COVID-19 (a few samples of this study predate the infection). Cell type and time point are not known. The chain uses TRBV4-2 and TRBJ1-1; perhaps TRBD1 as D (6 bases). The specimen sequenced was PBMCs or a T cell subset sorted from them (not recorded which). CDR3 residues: CASSQGEQGEAFF. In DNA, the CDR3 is TGTGCCAGCAGCCAAGGTGAGCAGGGGGAAGCTTTCTTT.